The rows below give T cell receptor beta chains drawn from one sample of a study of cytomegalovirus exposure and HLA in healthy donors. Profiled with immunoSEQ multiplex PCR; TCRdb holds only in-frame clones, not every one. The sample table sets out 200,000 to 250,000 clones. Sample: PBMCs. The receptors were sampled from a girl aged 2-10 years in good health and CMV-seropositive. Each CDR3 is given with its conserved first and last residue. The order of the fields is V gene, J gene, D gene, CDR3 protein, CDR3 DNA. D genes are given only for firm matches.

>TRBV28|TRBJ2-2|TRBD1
CASSSGQGNTGELFF
TGTGCCAGCAGTTCGGGACAGGGGAACACCGGGGAGCTGTTTTTT
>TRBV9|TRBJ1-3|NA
CASSESTGISGNTIYF
TGTGCCAGCAGCGAGAGCACGGGGATCTCTGGAAACACCATATATTTT
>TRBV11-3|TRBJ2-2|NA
CASSLGNRVGELFF
TGTGCCAGCAGCTTAGGTAACCGGGTAGGGGAGCTGTTTTTT
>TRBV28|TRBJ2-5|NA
CASRFGRGRQETQYF
TGTGCCAGCAGATTCGGGCGCGGGCGGCAAGAGACCCAGTACTTC
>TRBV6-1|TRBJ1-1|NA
CASSEGAGYTNTEAFF
TGTGCCAGCAGTGAAGGTGCAGGGTATACGAACACTGAAGCTTTCTTT
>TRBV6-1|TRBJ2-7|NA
CASSRTVYYEQYF
TGTGCCAGCAGCAGGACAGTTTACTACGAGCAGTACTTC
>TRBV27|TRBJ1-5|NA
CASSENTGPSDQPQHF
TGTGCCAGCAGTGAAAATACAGGGCCTTCCGATCAGCCCCAGCATTTT
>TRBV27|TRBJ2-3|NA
CASSSWGSDTQYF
TGTGCCAGCAGTTCCTGGGGCTCAGATACGCAGTATTTT
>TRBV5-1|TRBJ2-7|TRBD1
CASSWTGTGGNEQYF
TGCGCCAGCAGCTGGACCGGGACAGGGGGCAACGAGCAGTACTTC
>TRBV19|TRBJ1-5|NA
CASSLDSYSNQPQHF
TGTGCCAGTAGTTTGGACAGTTATAGCAATCAGCCCCAGCATTTT
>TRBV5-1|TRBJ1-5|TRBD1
CASSLGTGGNQPQHF
TGCGCCAGCAGCTTGGGGACAGGGGGGAATCAGCCCCAGCATTTT
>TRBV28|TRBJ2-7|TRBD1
CASSPRGQGAYEQYF
TGTGCCAGCAGTCCTCGAGGACAGGGAGCCTACGAGCAGTACTTC
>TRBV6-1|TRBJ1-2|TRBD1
CATMETGKYGYTF
TGTGCCACCATGGAGACAGGGAAATATGGCTACACCTTC
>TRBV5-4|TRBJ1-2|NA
CASSSRDFDYTF
TGTGCCAGCAGCAGTAGGGACTTTGACTACACCTTC
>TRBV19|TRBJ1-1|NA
CASSIDVSTEAFF
TGTGCCAGTAGTATAGACGTTTCCACTGAAGCTTTCTTT
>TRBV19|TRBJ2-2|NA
CASSITGAGELFF
TGTGCCAGTAGTATAACGGGGGCCGGGGAGCTGTTTTTT
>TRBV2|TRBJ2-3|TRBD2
CASSEVAGAIDTQYF
TGTGCCAGCAGTGAAGTGGCGGGAGCGATAGATACGCAGTATTTT
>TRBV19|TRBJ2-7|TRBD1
CASSIDIPGTGPYEQYF
TGTGCCAGTAGTATAGATATCCCCGGGACAGGACCCTACGAGCAGTACTTC
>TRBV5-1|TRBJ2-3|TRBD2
CASSLVLAGRDTQYF
TGCGCCAGCAGCTTGGTTCTAGCGGGCAGAGATACGCAGTATTTT
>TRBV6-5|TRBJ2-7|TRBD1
CASSYGTGVVEYEQYF
TGTGCCAGCAGTTACGGGACAGGAGTGGTCGAGTACGAGCAGTACTTC
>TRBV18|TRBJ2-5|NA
CASGEENQETQYF
TGTGCCAGCGGGGAGGAGAACCAAGAGACCCAGTACTTC
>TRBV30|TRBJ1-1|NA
CAWNSPIPEAFF
TGTGCCTGGAATTCCCCTATACCTGAAGCTTTCTTT
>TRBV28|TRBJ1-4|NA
CASSLSSGGSIGEKLFF
TGTGCCAGCAGTTTATCGAGCGGAGGGTCTATCGGTGAAAAACTGTTTTTT
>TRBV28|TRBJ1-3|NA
CASSSTGIPGNTIYF
TGTGCCAGCAGCTCAACAGGGATCCCTGGAAACACCATATATTTT
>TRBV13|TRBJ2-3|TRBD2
CAIQGTRVDTQYF
TGTGCCATCCAAGGGACTAGGGTGGATACGCAGTATTTT
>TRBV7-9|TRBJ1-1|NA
CASSFQNTEAFF
TGTGCCAGCAGCTTCCAGAACACTGAAGCTTTCTTT
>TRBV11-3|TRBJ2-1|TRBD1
CASSLDRGPDNEQFF
TGTGCCAGCAGCCTAGACAGGGGCCCTGACAATGAGCAGTTCTTC
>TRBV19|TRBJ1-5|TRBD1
CASSIDAPGTGAYQPQHF
TGTGCCAGTAGTATAGATGCCCCCGGGACAGGGGCTTATCAGCCCCAGCATTTT
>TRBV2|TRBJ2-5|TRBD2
CASGLAAYQETQYF
TGTGCCAGCGGACTAGCGGCGTACCAAGAGACCCAGTACTTC
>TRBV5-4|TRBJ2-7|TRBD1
CASSYNRGLLEYEQYF
TGTGCCAGCAGCTACAACAGGGGTCTACTCGAATACGAGCAGTACTTC
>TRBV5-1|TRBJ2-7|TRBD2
CASSLGTSGLTYEQYF
TGCGCCAGCAGCTTGGGGACTAGCGGATTAACCTACGAGCAGTACTTC
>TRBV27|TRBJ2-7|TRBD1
CASSPMTGRPWEQYF
TGTGCCAGCAGCCCAATGACAGGGCGTCCGTGGGAGCAGTACTTC
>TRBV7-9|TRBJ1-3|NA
CASSLDGATSGNTIYF
TGTGCCAGCAGCTTAGACGGAGCAACCTCTGGAAACACCATATATTTT
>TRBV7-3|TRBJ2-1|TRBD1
CASSLGDRDDNEQFF
TGTGCCAGCAGCTTGGGGGACAGGGACGACAATGAGCAGTTCTTC
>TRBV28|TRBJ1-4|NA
CASSNPNGVFF
TGTGCCAGCAGTAACCCGAACGGGGTGTTTTTT
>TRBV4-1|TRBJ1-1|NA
CASRLTGNTEAFF
TGCGCCAGCAGATTAACAGGGAACACTGAAGCTTTCTTT
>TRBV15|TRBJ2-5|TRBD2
CATSREGGRETQYF
TGTGCCACCAGCAGAGAGGGGGGGAGGGAGACCCAGTACTTC
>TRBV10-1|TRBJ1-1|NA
CASSDRGIELPTEAFF
TGCGCCAGCAGTGACAGAGGTATAGAACTTCCTACTGAAGCTTTCTTT
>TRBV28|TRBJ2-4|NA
CASSLGPADGNIQYF
TGTGCCAGCAGTTTAGGGCCAGCCGATGGAAACATTCAGTACTTC
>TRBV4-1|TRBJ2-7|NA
CASSQVAASSYEQYF
TGCGCCAGCAGCCAGGTAGCGGCGTCCTCCTACGAGCAGTACTTC
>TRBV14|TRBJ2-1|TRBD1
CASSTHLGQGINEQFF
TGTGCCAGCAGCACCCATCTGGGACAGGGGATCAATGAGCAGTTCTTC
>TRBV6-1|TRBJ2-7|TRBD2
CASTLAEPPQYF
TGTGCCAGCACGCTAGCGGAGCCCCCACAGTACTTC
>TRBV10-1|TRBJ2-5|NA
CASSIGERETQYF
TGCGCCAGCAGCATAGGGGAAAGGGAGACCCAGTACTTC
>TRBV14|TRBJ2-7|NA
CASSQGPGLRSYEQYF
TGTGCCAGCAGCCAAGGACCGGGACTGCGTAGCTACGAGCAGTACTTC
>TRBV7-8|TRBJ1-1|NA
CASSLDREQAFF
TGTGCCAGCAGCTTAGACAGGGAACAAGCTTTCTTT
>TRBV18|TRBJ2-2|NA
CASSLKQAPLPGELFF
TGTGCCAGCTCACTGAAACAGGCGCCCCTGCCCGGGGAGCTGTTTTTT
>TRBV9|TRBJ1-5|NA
CASGASGGNQPQHF
TGTGCCAGCGGAGCGTCCGGGGGCAATCAGCCCCAGCATTTT
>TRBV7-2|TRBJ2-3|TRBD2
CASSFQGRLAQRDTQYF
TGTGCCAGCAGCTTCCAAGGGAGACTAGCGCAAAGGGATACGCAGTATTTT
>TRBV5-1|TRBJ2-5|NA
CASSQDSEETQYF
TGCGCCAGCAGCCAGGACAGTGAAGAGACCCAGTACTTC
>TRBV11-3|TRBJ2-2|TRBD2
CASSPRLASTGELFF
TGTGCCAGCAGTCCCCGACTAGCATCCACCGGGGAGCTGTTTTTT
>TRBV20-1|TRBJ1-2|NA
CSARLLYGYTF
TGCAGTGCTCGACTCCTTTATGGCTACACCTTC
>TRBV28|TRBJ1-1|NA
CASRQPNTEAFF
TGTGCCAGCAGACAACCGAACACTGAAGCTTTCTTT
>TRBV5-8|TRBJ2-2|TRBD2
CASSLWGQAGAAGELFF
TGTGCCAGCAGCTTGTGGGGCCAGGCGGGAGCGGCCGGGGAGCTGTTTTTT
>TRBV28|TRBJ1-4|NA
CASSPISAANEKLFF
TGTGCCAGCAGTCCAATCTCTGCGGCTAATGAAAAACTGTTTTTT
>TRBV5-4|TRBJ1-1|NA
CASSLVGSTEAFF
TGTGCCAGCAGCTTGGTGGGGAGCACTGAAGCTTTCTTT
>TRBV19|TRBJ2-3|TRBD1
CASRLRTGASTDTQYF
TGTGCCAGTAGGCTAAGGACAGGGGCTAGCACAGATACGCAGTATTTT